Below are 9 T cell receptor beta chains sequenced from a single sample in a study of CD8 T cells in Susac syndrome. Roughly 0.45 to 1 ug RNA was reverse transcribed with random hexamers. Each CDR3 protein gets one entry after TCRdb re-called the immunoSEQ multiplex PCR reads with MiXCR. Among about 300,000 distinct CDR3 sequences, roughly nine tenths were seen once, and the ten largest hold over 0.05%. The specimen was CD4+ T cells from PBMCs. The receptor set was obtained from a human donor with multiple sclerosis.

The chain has TRBV3-1 and TRBJ2-3, with 11 bases lining up with TRBD2. The CDR3 contains 16 residues. The J segment lost 0 bases and the V segment lost 1 base, leaving 0 bases of the junction unmatched. The V gene's germline CDR1 is LGHDT and CDR2 YNNKEL (reference sequence). DNA for the CDR3: TGTGCCAGCAGCCAAGGACTAGCGGGGAGCACAGATACGCAGTATTTT. Amino acid sequence: CASSQGLAGSTDTQYF.

The rearrangement uses TRBV30 and TRBJ2-5; 13 bases fit TRBD2. V was pared by 3 bases and J by 4 bases, with 5 bases of the junction left unmatched. Germline values: CDR1 GTSNPN, CDR2 SVGIG (reference sequence). CDR3 size: 15 residues. In DNA, the CDR3 is TGTGCCTGGAGCGCGGGACTAGCGGGGTTAGAGACCCAGTACTTC. Translation: CAWSAGLAGLETQYF.

This rearrangement joins TRBV7-9 to TRBJ2-1; possibly TRBD1 or TRBD2 for D (5 bases each). Per germline, CDR1 SEHNR and CDR2 FQNEAQ (reference sequence). With 4 bases removed from V and 3 bases from J, the gap between germline ends came to 10 bases. The CDR3 has 14 residues. This chain's CDR3 is CASSYRDGYNEQFF. CDR3 DNA: TGTGCCAGCAGCTACCGGGACGGCTACAATGAGCAGTTCTTC.

The V and J genes are TRBV5-4 and TRBJ2-1; possibly TRBD1 for D (5 bases). The germline gives CDR1 SGHNT, CDR2 YYREEE (reference sequence). V shed 4 bases and J shed 5 bases, with 16 bases lying between them. The CDR3 sequence is 15 residues long. The CDR3 sequence: CASSPPPDRHNEQFF. The CDR3 DNA reads as TGTGCCAGCAGCCCGCCTCCTGACAGACACAATGAGCAGTTCTTC.

The chain carries TRBV14 and TRBJ1-1; 10 bases map to TRBD1. Germline CDR1 and CDR2: SGHDN and FVKESK. The CDR3 contains 15 residues. J was trimmed by 3 bases and V by 4 bases; bases with no gene match: 5. Written as DNA, the CDR3 is TGTGCCAGCAGCCTCCGGACAGGGGGGGACACTGAAGCTTTCTTT. Encoded protein: CASSLRTGGDTEAFF.

Only one count was recorded for this clonotype. The chain has TRBV5-1 and TRBJ2-3; 7 bases are shared with TRBD2. The CDR3 consists of 16 residues. Germline CDR1 and CDR2: SGHRS and YFSETQ. V lost 4 bases, J lost 5 bases, and 13 bases stayed unmatched. CDR3: CASSGSGWGVGDTQYF. In DNA, the CDR3 is TGCGCCAGCAGCGGTAGCGGGTGGGGCGTCGGAGATACGCAGTATTTT.

This clonotype has only one observation. This chain uses TRBV4-1 with TRBJ2-5; TRBD2 matches 9 bases. The germline gives CDR1 MGHRA, CDR2 YSYEKL. This CDR3 is built from 14 residues. The V segment lost 3 bases and the J segment 4 bases; nucleotides outside the gene matches: 3. The CDR3 reads CASSQGLARETQYF. CDR3 nucleotides: TGCGCCAGCAGCCAGGGACTAGCCCGAGAGACCCAGTACTTC.

The CDR3 protein is CASSQTWTTSGYTF. The CDR3 DNA follows: TGTGCCAGCAGCCAGACATGGACTACCTCTGGCTACACCTTC. J is TRBJ1-2 and V is TRBV3-1; D gene uncertain. Trimming removed 3 bases at V and 7 bases at J, with 15 bases between. The length of the CDR3 is 14 residues. The germline CDR1 and CDR2 sequences are LGHDT and YNNKEL (reference sequence).

V usage is TRBV13 and J usage is TRBJ2-7; no definite D call. The V end was cut by 2 bases, the J end by 7 bases, with 12 bases between. Germline V gene lookup returns CDR1 PRHDT and CDR2 FYEKMQ (reference sequence). This CDR3 has 13 residues. The CDR3 DNA reads TGTGCCAGCAGCTTATGGCCCCGAGAAGAGCAGTACTTC. Translating gives CASSLWPREEQYF.